The clone carrying this T cell receptor (beta chain) came up a few times. The data are from a study of regulatory T cells in long-lasting Graves disease. The CDR3 totals 18 residues. Per germline, CDR1 MNHEY and CDR2 SVGEGT. Losses at the gene ends were 6 bases for V and 0 bases for J; bases not matched to a gene: 13. To make TCR beta libraries, researchers used iRepertoire HTBI primers and Arm-PCR of CDR3 regions. TCRdb independently ran MiXCR on the multiplex PCR reads; one entry per CDR3 protein. The data contain 560,000 or so distinct CDR3 sequences, roughly 15% of them singletons. Noted time point: newly diagnosed GD, antithyroid drugs for less than 3 months. PBMC-derived RNA was used for the TCR library. The same data also contributed to another study, on T cells in Graves' hyperthyroidism and ophthalmopathy. As that study records: HTBI primers were the set used in a first-round RT-PCR of the TCR CDR3.

This clonotype originated in a man aged 18 to 30 with Graves disease. The V gene is TRBV6-2 or TRBV6-3, the J gene TRBJ1-1; 10 bases fit TRBD1. The sequencing used peripheral blood mononuclear cells (PBMCs), collected at new diagnosis, from a patient treated with antithyroid drugs. The CDR3 sequence: CASSPWTGGNVMNTEAFF. The CDR3 nucleotides read TGTGCCAGCAGCCCCTGGACAGGGGGGAACGTCATGAACACTGAAGCTTTCTTT.